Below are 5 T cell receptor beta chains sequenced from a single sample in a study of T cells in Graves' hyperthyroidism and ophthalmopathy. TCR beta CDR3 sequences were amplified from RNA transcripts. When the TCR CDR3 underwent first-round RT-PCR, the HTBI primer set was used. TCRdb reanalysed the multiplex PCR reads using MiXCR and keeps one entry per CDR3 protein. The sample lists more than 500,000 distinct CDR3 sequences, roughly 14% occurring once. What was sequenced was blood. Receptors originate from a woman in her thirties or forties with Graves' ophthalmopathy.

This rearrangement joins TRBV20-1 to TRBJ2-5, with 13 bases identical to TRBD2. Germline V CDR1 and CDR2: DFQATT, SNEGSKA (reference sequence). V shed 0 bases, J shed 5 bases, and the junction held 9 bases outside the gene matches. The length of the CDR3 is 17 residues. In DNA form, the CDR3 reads TGCAGTGCTAGAGATTCGGGGGGGACTAGCGGGATGGAGACCCAGTACTTC. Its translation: CSARDSGGTSGMETQYF.

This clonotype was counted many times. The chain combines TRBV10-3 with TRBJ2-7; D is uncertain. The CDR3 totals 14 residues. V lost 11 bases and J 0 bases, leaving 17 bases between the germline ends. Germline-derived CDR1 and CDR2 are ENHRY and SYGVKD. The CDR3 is CASHPGSVSYEQYF. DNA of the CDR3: TGTGCCTCCCACCCCGGCAGCGTCTCCTACGAGCAGTACTTC.

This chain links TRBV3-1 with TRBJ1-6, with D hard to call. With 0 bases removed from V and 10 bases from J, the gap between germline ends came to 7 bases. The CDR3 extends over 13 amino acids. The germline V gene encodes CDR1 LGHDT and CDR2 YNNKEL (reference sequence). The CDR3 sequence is CASSQDDNSPLHF. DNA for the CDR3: TGTGCCAGCAGCCAAGACGACAACTCACCCCTCCACTTT.

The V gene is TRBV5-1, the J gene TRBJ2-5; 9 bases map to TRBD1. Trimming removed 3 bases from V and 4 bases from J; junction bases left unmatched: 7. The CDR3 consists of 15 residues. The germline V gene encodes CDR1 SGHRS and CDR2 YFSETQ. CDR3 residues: CASSWDRDSGETQYF. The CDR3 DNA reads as TGCGCCAGCAGCTGGGACAGGGATTCTGGAGAGACCCAGTACTTC.

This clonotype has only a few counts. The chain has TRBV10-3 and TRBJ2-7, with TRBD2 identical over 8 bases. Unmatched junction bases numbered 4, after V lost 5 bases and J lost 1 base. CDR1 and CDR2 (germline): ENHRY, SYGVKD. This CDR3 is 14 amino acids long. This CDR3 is CAISPGGGSYEQYF. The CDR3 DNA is TGTGCCATCAGTCCGGGGGGGGGATCCTACGAGCAGTACTTC.